The TCR beta chain described here comes from a study of T-cell reconstitution after alpha-beta-depleted transplantation in children. Study-level results: Several hundred expanded graft clones reportedly were the source of alpha-beta T cells about two months after transplant. Newly produced T cells mostly accounted for T-cell counts and diversity one year post-transplant. Recipient T cells and thymic progenitors that survived gave rise to the high TCRbeta diversity observed at day 60 in some patients.

CDR1 and CDR2 from the germline V gene are SGHRS and YFSETQ. CDR3 length equals 11 residues. About this clonotype itself: Its antigen is unidentified. A much larger clone is a single base away; this may be a read error.

Preparation of the TCRbeta library used unique molecular identifiers. TCRdb re-analysed the PCR reads in MiXCR, keeping a single row per CDR3 protein. The table lists 150,000 to 200,000 distinct CDR3 sequences, roughly 6.3% of them singletons, with just over 4.5% in the top ten. The origin of this receptor is a girl under three years old with combined immunodeficiency, due to receive a stem cell transplant. Sequenced here: PBMCs, sampled before TCRalphabeta/CD19-depleted stem cell transplant. The chain uses TRBV5-1 and TRBJ1-2, with D unresolved. CDR3 DNA: TGCGCCATCAGCCAGGACTATGGCTACACCTTC. Amino acids: CAISQDYGYTF.